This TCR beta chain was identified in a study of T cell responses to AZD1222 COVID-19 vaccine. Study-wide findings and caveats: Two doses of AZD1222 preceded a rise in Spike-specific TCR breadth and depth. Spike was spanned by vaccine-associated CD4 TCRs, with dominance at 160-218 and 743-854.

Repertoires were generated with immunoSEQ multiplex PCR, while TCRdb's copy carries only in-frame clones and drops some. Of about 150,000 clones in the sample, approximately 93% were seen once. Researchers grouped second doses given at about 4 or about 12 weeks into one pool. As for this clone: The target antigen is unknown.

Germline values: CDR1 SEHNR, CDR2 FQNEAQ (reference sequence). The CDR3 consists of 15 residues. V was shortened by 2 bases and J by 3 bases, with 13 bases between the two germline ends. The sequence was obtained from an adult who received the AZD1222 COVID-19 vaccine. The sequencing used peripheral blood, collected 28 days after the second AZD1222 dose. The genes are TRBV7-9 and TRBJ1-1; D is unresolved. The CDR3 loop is CASSLLSSADTEAFF. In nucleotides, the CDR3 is TGTGCCAGCAGCTTACTATCGTCGGCGGACACTGAAGCTTTCTTT. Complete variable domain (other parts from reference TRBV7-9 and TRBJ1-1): DTGVSQNPRHKITKRGQNVTFRCDPISEHNRLYWYRQTLGQGPEFLTYFQNEAQLEKSRLLSDRFSAERPKGSFSTLEIQRTEQGDSAMYLCASSLLSSADTEAFFGQGTRLTVV.